The clone carrying this T cell receptor beta chain has only a few counts. Its antigen is not known. This sample is part of a study of long-term antiretroviral therapy in people with HIV. Roughly 0.85-11 million cryopreserved PBMC were held in samples before DNA extraction. The CDR3 sequence is 16 residues long. Trimming took 0 bases from V and 3 from J; bases not matched to a gene: 2. Per germline, CDR1 MNHEY and CDR2 SVGAGI. Run at survey level, the immunoSEQ assay was version v3.0. Sequencing was intended to reach about 40,000-55,000 T-cell genomes per sample. Measured with immunoSEQ multiplex PCR; TCRdb has only the in-frame clones, and not every one. The table has about 16,000 clones, less than 80% seen once. General observations from the study: ART adherence, viral resistance and therapy changes went undocumented. Although diversity increased after ART, it remained lower than in transplant donor controls.

The receptor's source is a woman between 45 and 65 years old with HIV. The rearrangement links TRBV6-5 to TRBJ1-6; 7 bases map to TRBD1. Specimen: unsorted PBMCs, collected 1.5 years before starting antiretroviral therapy. The chain's CDR3 is CASSYSGDSYNSPLHF. Written as DNA, the CDR3 is TGTGCCAGCAGTTACTCGGGGGACAGCTATAATTCACCCCTCCACTTT.